A selection of T cell receptor beta chains follows, all from one sample in a study of blood T cell repertoires in COVID-19. Profiling relied on immunoSEQ multiplex PCR, and the TCRdb table lists in-frame clones only, not all of them. Here the sample spans approximately 500,000 clones, approximately 91% being singletons. The sample comprised peripheral blood. The receptor source for this set is a woman aged 45-65 years with COVID-19, enrolled during active disease. The CDR3 runs from the conserved cysteine through the conserved F or W. D genes are given only for firm matches. Rows may omit the clone size; those that give it use once, few, many or a size class.

NA TRBJ2-3 TRBV5-1 TRBD2 TGCGCCAGCAATACAGCCGGGACTAGCGGGGCCCGCACAGATACGCAGTATTTT CASNTAGTSGARTDTQYF
NA TRBJ2-7 TRBV13 TRBD1 TGTGCCAGCAGCTTAGGGACAGGGACCTACGAGCAGTACTTC CASSLGTGTYEQYF
NA TRBJ2-3 TRBV5-4 NA TGTGCCAGCAGACCGAGGGGGGGGGCGAGAGATACGCAGTATTTT CASRPRGGARDTQYF
NA TRBJ2-2 TRBV15 NA TGTGCCACCAGCAGAGAAAGAAGGCAGGGCAACACCGGGGAGCTGTTTTTT CATSRERRQGNTGELFF
NA TRBJ2-7 TRBV3-1/TRBV3-2 TRBD1 TGTGCCAGCAGCCTGACAGGGGGACCCTACGAGCAGTACTTC CASSLTGGPYEQYF
NA TRBJ2-1 TRBV30 NA TGTGCCTGTAAGATTACAGGGCGGCTGTTGCAGTTCTTC CACKITGRLLQFF
NA TRBJ2-4 TRBV19 NA TGTGCCAGCCAGGGGCTAGCCAAAAACATTCAGTACTTC CASQGLAKNIQYF
NA TRBJ2-7 TRBV4-1 TRBD1 TGCGCCAGCAGCCATTTCTGGACAGGTTCCTACGAGCAGTACTTC CASSHFWTGSYEQYF
NA TRBJ1-2 TRBV29-1 NA TGCAGCGTCGAACCACAGGGTCGGGGCTACACCTTC CSVEPQGRGYTF
NA TRBJ1-1 TRBV13 NA TGTGCCAGTTGCCCTCGCGGGGGCACTGAAGCTTTCTTT CASCPRGGTEAFF
NA TRBJ1-4 TRBV2 NA TGTGCCAGCAGTGAAAGCGGGTTTGAAAAACTGTTTTTT CASSESGFEKLFF
many TRBJ1-1 TRBV3-1/TRBV3-2 NA TGTGCCACCATAGCTACAACAGGGGAAGCTTTCTTT CATIATTGEAFF
NA TRBJ2-3 TRBV5-1 TRBD2 TGCGCCAGCAGCCTAGCGGACCCTAGCACAGATACGCAGTATTTT CASSLADPSTDTQYF
NA TRBJ2-1 TRBV20-1 NA TGCAGTGCTTCAGGGGGGACTGAGCAGTTCTTC CSASGGTEQFF
NA TRBJ1-1 TRBV6-6 NA TGTGCCAGCAGTTACTCTCGTCAGGGAGGCACTGAAGCTTTCTTT CASSYSRQGGTEAFF
NA TRBJ1-3 TRBV5-5 NA TGTGCCAGCAGCTTGGCAGCAGGCCTCTCTGGAAACACCATATATTTT CASSLAAGLSGNTIYF
NA TRBJ2-3 TRBV7-9 TRBD2 TGTGCCAGCAGTAGCGGGTACACAGATACGCAGTATTTT CASSSGYTDTQYF
NA TRBJ1-5 TRBV2 TRBD1 TGTGCCAGCAGCGTAGACAGGGGAGGCGGTCAGCCCCAGCATTTT CASSVDRGGGQPQHF
NA TRBJ1-2 TRBV11-2 NA TGTGCCAGCAGCACCACTCGGGGACATAACTATGGCTACACCTTC CASSTTRGHNYGYTF
NA TRBJ1-6 TRBV2 NA TGTGCCAGCAGTGAACTTAGTCAGGGTGGTTCACCCCTCCACTTT CASSELSQGGSPLHF
NA TRBJ2-2 TRBV3-1/TRBV3-2 NA TGTGCCAGCAGCCAAGGAACCGGTCCCCGGGGCACCGGGGAGCTGTTTTTT CASSQGTGPRGTGELFF
NA TRBJ2-7 TRBV6-5 NA TGTGCCAGCAGCCGTGGACAATTCTACGAGCAGTACTTC CASSRGQFYEQYF
once TRBJ2-3 TRBV6-5 NA TGTGCCAGCACTTTACCCGCGGCAGATACGCAGTATTTT CASTLPAADTQYF